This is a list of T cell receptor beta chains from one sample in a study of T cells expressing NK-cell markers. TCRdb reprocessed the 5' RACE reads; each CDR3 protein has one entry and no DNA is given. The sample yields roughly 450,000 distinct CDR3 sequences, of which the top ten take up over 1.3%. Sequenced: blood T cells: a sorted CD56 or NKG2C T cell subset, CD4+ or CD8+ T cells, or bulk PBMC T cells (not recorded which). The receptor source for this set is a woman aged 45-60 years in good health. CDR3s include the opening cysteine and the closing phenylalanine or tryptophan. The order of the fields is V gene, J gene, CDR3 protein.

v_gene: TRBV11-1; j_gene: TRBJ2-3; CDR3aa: CASSSRSGIAQYF
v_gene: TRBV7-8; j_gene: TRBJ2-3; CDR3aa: CASSLAGSHGDTQYF
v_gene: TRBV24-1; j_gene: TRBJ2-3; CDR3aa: CATSDWLQGAADTQYF
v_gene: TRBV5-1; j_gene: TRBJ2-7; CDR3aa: CASSLADEQYF
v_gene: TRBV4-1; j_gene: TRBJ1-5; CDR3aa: CASSQQGAGQPQHF
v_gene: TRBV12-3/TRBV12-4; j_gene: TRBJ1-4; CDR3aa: CASRLMTEKLFF
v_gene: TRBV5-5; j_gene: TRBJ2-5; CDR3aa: CASSPRPGTGGETQYF
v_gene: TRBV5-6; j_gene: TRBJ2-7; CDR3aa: CASSPGVGLFYEQYF
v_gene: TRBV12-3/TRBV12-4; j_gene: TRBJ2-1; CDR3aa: CASSFVAGLGEQFF
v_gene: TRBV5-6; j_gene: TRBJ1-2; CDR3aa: CASSTGQYGYTF
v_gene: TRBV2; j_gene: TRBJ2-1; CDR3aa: CASSELLRLAGKYNEQFF
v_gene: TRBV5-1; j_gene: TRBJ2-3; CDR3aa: CASSSGLAGGHPDTQYF
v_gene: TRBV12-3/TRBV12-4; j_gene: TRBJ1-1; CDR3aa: CASKDRINTEAFF
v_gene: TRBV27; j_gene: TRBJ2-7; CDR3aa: CASSLYVRGNEQYF
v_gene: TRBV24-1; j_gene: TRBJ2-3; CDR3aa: CATSAPLAALTDTQYF
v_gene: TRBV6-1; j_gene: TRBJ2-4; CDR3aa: CASRSRDRDPKNIQYF
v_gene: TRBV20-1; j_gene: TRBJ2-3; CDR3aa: CSASPASDYTDTQYF